These 7 T cell receptor beta chains originate from one sample sequenced in a study of technical replicates of blood from a handful of donors. Profiling relied on immunoSEQ multiplex PCR, and the TCRdb table lists in-frame clones only, not all of them. The sample holds around 100,000 clones, around 96% seen once. Sample: T cells isolated from PBMCs. The source is a human donor in good health.

The V gene is TRBV27, the J gene TRBJ2-1, with D perhaps matching TRBD2 (6 bases). V was pared by 2 bases and J by 5 bases, with 16 bases between. Germline loops: CDR1 MNHEY, CDR2 SMNVEV (reference sequence). The length of the CDR3 is 16 residues. Here the CDR3 DNA reads TGTGCCAGCAGTTTAGCCTATCTAGCGCCCCACAATGAGCAGTTCTTC. Translated, it gives CASSLAYLAPHNEQFF.

This chain links TRBV19 with TRBJ2-7; the match to TRBD2 covers 7 bases. CDR1 and CDR2 (germline): LNHDA, SQIVND (reference sequence). CDR3 length: 14 residues. J was trimmed by 0 bases and V by 5 bases; bases with no gene match: 4. The CDR3 nucleotides are TGTGCCAGTAGTGCTAGCGGACACTCCTACGAGCAGTACTTC. Its protein is CASSASGHSYEQYF.

This sequence joins TRBV4-3 and TRBJ1-1; a possible D gene is TRBD1 (5 bases). V gave up 3 bases and J gave up 4 bases, with 15 bases separating them. This CDR3 is built from 15 residues. In germline, CDR1 is LGHNA, CDR2 YSLEER. CDR3 sequence: CASSHLQVGGTEAFF. In DNA, the CDR3 is TGCGCCAGCAGCCATTTACAGGTGGGTGGCACTGAAGCTTTCTTT.

The chain uses TRBV27 and TRBJ2-7; D remains ambiguous. The V and J ends lost 6 bases and 5 bases respectively, with 23 bases between them. Germline-derived CDR1 and CDR2 are MNHEY and SMNVEV (reference sequence). The CDR3 totals 16 residues. The CDR3 nucleotides read TGTGCCAGCAGCTCATTCAAGGCGCGGATCTTGGACGAGCAGTACTTC. Translated: CASSSFKARILDEQYF.

This chain links TRBV27 with TRBJ2-1; D perhaps matches TRBD1 (5 bases). CDR3 length: 14 residues. Germline V gene sequence: CDR1 MNHEY, CDR2 SMNVEV (reference sequence). V was shortened by 4 bases and J by 0 bases, with 7 bases between the two germline ends. CDR3 sequence: CASSSGSSYNEQFF. DNA of the CDR3: TGTGCCAGCAGTTCAGGGTCCTCCTACAATGAGCAGTTCTTC.

The gene calls are TRBV11-3 and TRBJ2-7, with TRBD2 matching over 7 bases. After removal of 5 bases from V and 4 bases from J, the junction contained 11 bases not matched to a gene. This CDR3 is built from 15 residues. CDR1 and CDR2 from the germline V gene are SGHNT and YENEEA. The CDR3 here is CASSPETAGLYEQYF. CDR3 DNA sequence: TGTGCCAGCAGCCCTGAGACAGCGGGGTTATACGAGCAGTACTTC. Together with reference TRBV11-3 and TRBJ2-7, the CDR3 gives the full variable domain: EAGVVQSPRYKIIEKKQPVAFWCNPISGHNTLYWYLQNLGQGPELLIRYENEEAVDDSQLPKDRFSAERLKGVDSTLKIQPAELGDSAVYLCASSPETAGLYEQYFGPGTRLTVT.

The chain has TRBV6-6 and TRBJ2-7, with D unclear. In germline, CDR1 is MNHNY, CDR2 SVGAGI (reference sequence). The ends were cut back, 2 bases at V and 1 base at J, with 6 bases in the middle. This CDR3 has 13 residues. In nucleotides, the CDR3 is TGTGCCAGCAGTTACGCGGATTCCTACGAGCAGTACTTC. Protein: CASSYADSYEQYF.